Listed below are T cell receptor beta chains from one sample, sequenced in a study of T cells in Graves' hyperthyroidism and ophthalmopathy. A single record per CDR3 protein comes from TCRdb applying MiXCR to the multiplex PCR reads. The sample includes approximately 570,000 distinct CDR3 sequences, 20% seen only once; the top ten take over 45%. Sequencing was done on a sample of blood. Receptors originate from a man between 40 and 49 years old with Graves' ophthalmopathy. Both conserved end residues are part of each CDR3. A D gene is named only where the DNA matches it firmly. A clone size is listed for some rows: how often the clone was seen (once, few, many), or a class if it is expanded.

>TRBJ2-2|TRBV6-5|.|few
CASSYGSVANTGELFF
TGTGCCAGCAGTTACGGTTCTGTCGCGAACACCGGGGAGCTGTTTTTT
>TRBJ2-7|TRBV12-3/TRBV12-4|.|many
CASSPGQPGTYEQYF
TGTGCCAGCAGTCCGGGGCAGCCTGGTACCTACGAGCAGTACTTC
>TRBJ2-5|TRBV12-3/TRBV12-4|TRBD2|.
CASGRAAGRRETQYF
TGTGCCAGCGGCCGGGCAGCGGGGCGCCGGGAGACCCAGTACTTC
>TRBJ1-2|TRBV12-3/TRBV12-4|.|few
CASSASPGAYGYTF
TGTGCCAGCAGTGCCAGTCCCGGGGCCTATGGCTACACCTTC
>TRBJ1-2|TRBV6-1|.|few
CASSDPPRRSYGYTF
TGTGCCAGCAGTGACCCCCCCAGGAGATCCTATGGCTACACCTTC
>TRBJ1-2|TRBV20-1|TRBD1|few
CSARGERQGQGYTF
TGCAGTGCTAGAGGAGAGAGACAGGGGCAAGGCTACACCTTC
>TRBJ1-4|TRBV18|.|many
CASSPDLADEKLFF
TGTGCCAGCTCACCCGATCTGGCCGATGAAAAACTGTTTTTT
>TRBJ2-1|TRBV29-1|.|.
CSVEGRLYNEQFF
TGCAGCGTTGAGGGGAGGCTTTACAATGAGCAGTTCTTC
>TRBJ2-1|TRBV20-1|.|many
CSAADRKTYNEQFF
TGCAGTGCGGCAGACAGGAAAACCTACAATGAGCAGTTCTTC
>TRBJ1-3|TRBV30|TRBD1|few
CAWGQGSSGNTIYF
TGTGCCTGGGGACAGGGAAGCTCTGGAAACACCATATATTTT
>TRBJ1-1|TRBV5-1|.|.
CASSSNTNTEAFF
TGCGCCAGCAGCTCTAACACGAACACTGAAGCTTTCTTT
>TRBJ2-4|TRBV28|TRBD1|many
CASSYQGVVNIQYF
TGTGCCAGCAGTTATCAGGGGGTGGTGAACATTCAGTACTTC
>TRBJ2-1|TRBV5-1|TRBD2|many
CASSSFGLANNEQFF
TGCGCCAGCAGCTCCTTCGGACTAGCCAACAATGAGCAGTTCTTC
>TRBJ2-2|TRBV12-3/TRBV12-4|.|.
CASRPEGSNTGELFF
TGTGCCAGCAGACCCGAGGGATCGAACACCGGGGAGCTGTTTTTT
>TRBJ2-7|TRBV4-3|.|many
CASSQDGSYSYEQYF
TGCGCCAGCAGCCAAGATGGCAGTTACTCCTACGAGCAGTACTTC
>TRBJ2-1|TRBV5-1|TRBD2|few
CASSTTGTSGYDEQFF
TGCGCCAGCAGCACCACCGGGACTAGCGGGTATGATGAGCAGTTCTTC
>TRBJ2-1|TRBV3-1|.|.
CASSQDLGGAYNEQFF
TGTGCCAGCAGCCAAGATCTTGGGGGCGCCTACAATGAGCAGTTCTTC
>TRBJ2-2|TRBV5-1|.|many
CASSLTNTGELFF
TGTGCCAGCAGCCTCACGAACACCGGGGAGCTGTTTTTT
>TRBJ1-4|TRBV30|.|many
CASEVTGLREKLFF
TGTGCCTCCGAGGTGACGGGGCTACGGGAAAAACTGTTTTTT
>TRBJ2-3|TRBV5-1|.|few
CASSLAREPPTDTQYF
TGCGCCAGCAGCTTGGCCAGGGAGCCCCCCACAGATACGCAGTATTTT
>TRBJ1-5|TRBV12-3/TRBV12-4|.|many
CASSSGYSNQPQHF
TGTGCCAGCAGTTCGGGGTATAGCAATCAGCCCCAGCATTTT
>TRBJ2-7|TRBV3-1|.|many
CASSQDPRQATEQYF
TGTGCCAGCAGCCAAGATCCTAGACAGGCGACCGAGCAGTACTTC
>TRBJ2-7|TRBV20-1|.|few
CSASRRASYEQYF
TGCAGTGCTAGCCGCAGGGCCTCCTACGAGCAGTACTTC
>TRBJ1-3|TRBV5-1|.|few
CASSLVGGNSGNTIYF
TGCGCCAGCAGCTTGGTGGGCGGCAACTCTGGAAACACCATATATTTT
>TRBJ2-1|TRBV30|.|many
CAWSRDVDEQFF
TGTGCCTGGAGTCGGGACGTCGATGAGCAGTTCTTC
>TRBJ2-1|TRBV7-2|.|.
CASSLAGGGRIEQFF
TGTGCCAGCAGCTTAGCGGGGGGGGGGCGAATTGAGCAGTTCTTC
>TRBJ2-2|TRBV7-2|.|.
CASSGQPLGLSGELFF
TGTGCCAGCAGCGGACAGCCTTTGGGGCTGTCCGGGGAGCTGTTTTTT
>TRBJ1-2|TRBV20-1|.|few
CSATGKHYGYTF
TGCAGTGCTACAGGGAAGCACTATGGCTACACCTTC
>TRBJ2-2|TRBV5-6|TRBD2|many
CASSFSPGLAGGNTGELFF
TGTGCCAGCAGCTTCTCCCCAGGACTAGCGGGGGGGAACACCGGGGAGCTGTTTTTT
>TRBJ2-3|TRBV28|.|.
CASSGAGQDTQYF
TGTGCCAGTAGTGGCGCTGGGCAGGATACGCAGTATTTT
>TRBJ2-5|TRBV12-3/TRBV12-4|.|many
CASRWDTQETQYF
TGTGCCAGCAGATGGGACACCCAAGAGACCCAGTACTTC
>TRBJ2-7|TRBV29-1|TRBD2|.
CSVDQAGGPLGEQYF
TGCAGCGTTGATCAGGCGGGAGGGCCTTTGGGCGAGCAGTACTTC
>TRBJ2-7|TRBV2|.|many
CASSEARPKAEQYF
TGTGCCAGCAGTGAAGCGAGGCCAAAGGCCGAGCAGTACTTC
>TRBJ2-2|TRBV7-9|TRBD2|few
CASSFAGGTGELFF
TGTGCCAGCAGCTTTGCGGGAGGAACCGGGGAGCTGTTTTTT
>TRBJ2-1|TRBV20-1|TRBD2|.
CSATRFGGRPHNEQFF
TGCAGTGCGACCCGGTTCGGCGGGAGGCCCCACAATGAGCAGTTCTTC
>TRBJ2-3|TRBV3-1|TRBD2|.
CASSQDFRREGGTDTQYF
TGTGCCAGCAGCCAAGATTTTCGGCGGGAGGGCGGGACAGATACGCAGTATTTT
>TRBJ2-1|TRBV6-2/TRBV6-3|TRBD2|once
CASRLAGGYRNEQFF
TGTGCCAGCAGACTAGCGGGAGGGTATCGGAATGAGCAGTTCTTC
>TRBJ1-1|TRBV9|.|.
CASSVGKGPMNTEAFF
TGTGCCAGCAGCGTAGGAAAGGGACCTATGAACACTGAAGCTTTCTTT
>TRBJ1-6|TRBV2|.|.
CASNLGGGSNSPLHF
TGTGCCAGCAACCTCGGGGGGGGGAGTAATTCACCCCTCCACTTT
>TRBJ1-2|TRBV7-9|.|few
CASSFMADPNYGYTF
TGTGCCAGCAGCTTTATGGCAGACCCCAACTATGGCTACACCTTC
>TRBJ1-1|TRBV19|.|.
CASRSLLKNTEAFF
TGTGCCAGTAGGAGCTTACTGAAGAACACTGAAGCTTTCTTT
>TRBJ2-5|TRBV11-2|TRBD2|.
CASSLGASGGGTQYF
TGTGCCAGCAGCTTAGGGGCTAGCGGGGGTGGGACCCAGTACTTC
>TRBJ1-1|TRBV10-3|TRBD1|few
CAIGFDRGAEAFF
TGTGCCATCGGATTTGACAGGGGTGCTGAAGCTTTCTTT
>TRBJ2-7|TRBV5-6|.|few
CASSFLAVSSYEQYF
TGTGCCAGCAGCTTTTTGGCGGTATCCTCCTACGAGCAGTACTTC
>TRBJ2-2|TRBV9|TRBD2|.
CASSDLAGVANTGEPFF
TGTGCCAGCAGTGACTTAGCGGGGGTCGCGAACACCGGGGAGCCGTTTTTT
>TRBJ2-7|TRBV28|.|many
CASRWGHYEQYF
TGTGCCAGCAGGTGGGGGCACTACGAGCAGTACTTC
>TRBJ2-2|TRBV28|TRBD2|few
CASSQGLAGGGPVTGELFF
TGTGCCAGCAGTCAAGGACTAGCGGGAGGTGGGCCGGTCACCGGGGAGCTGTTTTTT
>TRBJ1-2|TRBV30|.|many
CAWSRDGLYGYTF
TGTGCCTGGAGTAGGGACGGACTGTATGGCTACACCTTC
>TRBJ2-1|TRBV14|.|few
CASSQGRGLSTDNEQFF
TGTGCCAGCAGCCAAGGCCGGGGTCTTAGCACGGACAATGAGCAGTTCTTC
>TRBJ1-1|TRBV2|TRBD1|.
CASREKTGGGTEAFF
TGTGCCAGCAGGGAAAAGACAGGGGGGGGGACTGAAGCTTTCTTT
>TRBJ2-1|TRBV5-1|.|.
CASSLGDPKADEQFF
TGCGCCAGCAGCTTGGGTGACCCAAAGGCGGATGAGCAGTTCTTC
>TRBJ2-5|TRBV20-1|TRBD2|.
CSASGTRKETQYF
TGCAGTGCTAGTGGGACTAGGAAAGAGACCCAGTACTTC
>TRBJ1-5|TRBV18|.|few
CASSRDIDQPQHF
TGTGCCAGCTCACGGGACATCGATCAGCCCCAGCATTTT
>TRBJ2-3|TRBV7-6|.|many
CASSHPLRGRGTDTQYF
TGTGCCAGCAGTCATCCATTGCGGGGACGGGGCACAGATACGCAGTATTTT
>TRBJ1-4|TRBV2|.|many
CASSRTVPNEKLFF
TGTGCCAGCAGTCGGACAGTACCAAATGAAAAACTGTTTTTT